The 10 T cell receptor beta chains below were found in one sample sequenced in a study of patients and donors after allogeneic stem cell transplantation. TCRdb independently ran MiXCR on the RT-PCR reads; one entry per CDR3 protein. The sample includes roughly 230,000 distinct CDR3 sequences, 13% to 15% of them seen just once. The material sequenced was blood, either unsorted or a sorted T cell fraction (not recorded which). These TCRs come from a human donor who was either an allogeneic HSCT recipient or a stem cell or donor lymphocyte infusion donor (not recorded which). It is not recorded whose cells these are; they may come from a transplant donor.

This clonotype was counted at least ten times. This chain uses TRBV20-1 with TRBJ2-2; the D is unclear. Germline V gives CDR1 DFQATT, CDR2 SNEGSKA (reference sequence). V was clipped by 3 bases and J by 2 bases, with 10 bases between them. This CDR3 is built from 14 residues. In DNA, the CDR3 is TGCAGTGCTAGTCGGCCGCCCAACACCGGGGAGCTGTTTTTT. It codes for CSASRPPNTGELFF.

This clonotype was counted a few times. The chain combines TRBV20-1 with TRBJ1-5; D is perhaps TRBD1 (6 bases). Germline V CDR1 and CDR2: DFQATT, SNEGSKA (reference sequence). This CDR3 comprises 13 residues. Trimming removed 7 bases from V and 3 bases from J, with 13 bases in between. CDR3 DNA: TGCAGTGGGGTCGGACAGCCCAATCAGCCCCAGCATTTT. This gives the protein CSGVGQPNQPQHF.

This clonotype has a count of ten or more. The genes are TRBV29-1 and TRBJ2-3; 7 nucleotides align to TRBD1. Looked up from germline, CDR1 is SQVTM and CDR2 is ANQGSEA. J lost 10 bases, V lost 7 bases, and 11 bases had no gene match. CDR3 length: 12 residues. The CDR3 DNA follows: TGCAGCGCCGCATCACAGGGGCGCCCGCAGTATTTT. Amino acids: CSAASQGRPQYF.

This clonotype has ten or more counts. The chain couples TRBV5-5 to TRBJ1-2; weak D call: TRBD1 (6 bases). CDR3 length: 15 residues. Germline V gives CDR1 SGHKS, CDR2 YYEKEE (reference sequence). Trimming cost V 3 bases and J 2 bases, with 14 bases left between them. CDR3 sequence (DNA): TGTGCCAGCAGCTCCGAAAGGACAGCGAACTATGGCTACACCTTC. The encoded protein is CASSSERTANYGYTF.

This clonotype was observed many times. The V call is TRBV12-3 or TRBV12-4, the J call TRBJ1-5, with D possibly matching TRBD1 (6 bases). There are 16 residues in the CDR3. V was clipped by 5 bases and J by 0 bases, with 14 bases between them. The CDR3 DNA is TGTGCCAGCAGTGCAGGGGACGGATTTAGCAATCAGCCCCAGCATTTT. This codes for CASSAGDGFSNQPQHF.

The rearrangement uses TRBV5-1 and TRBJ2-5; 8 positions agree with TRBD2. The CDR3 is 15 amino acids. Germline CDR1 and CDR2: SGHRS and YFSETQ. With V trimmed by 0 bases and J by 1 base, 2 bases remained unmatched. CDR3 nucleotides: TGCGCCAGCAGCTTGGCCGGGGGGGCCCAAGAGACCCAGTACTTC. This encodes CASSLAGGAQETQYF.

In this sample, this clonotype turned up a few times. This rearrangement joins TRBV27 to TRBJ1-5; D is perhaps TRBD1 (5 bases). The CDR3 is 14 amino acids. The germline V gene encodes CDR1 MNHEY and CDR2 SMNVEV (reference sequence). Trimming pared 8 bases from V and 9 bases from J, leaving 20 bases between. CDR3 amino acids: CASGILGTGGPQHF. The CDR3, as DNA: TGTGCCAGCGGTATCTTGGGGACCGGCGGGCCCCAGCATTTT.

Many counts were recorded for this clonotype. The rearrangement links TRBV20-1 to TRBJ2-1; 10 nucleotides agree with TRBD2. CDR1 DFQATT and CDR2 SNEGSKA come from the germline V gene (reference sequence). V lost 0 bases to trimming and J lost 8 bases; unmatched junction nucleotides: 10. The CDR3 has 16 amino acids. The DNA of the CDR3 is TGCAGTGCTAGAGATAAAACAGCGGGGGGGCTCGATGAGCAGTTCTTC. This encodes CSARDKTAGGLDEQFF.

The chain has TRBV10-3 and TRBJ2-7; D gene unclear. This CDR3 contains 13 residues. Germline loops: CDR1 ENHRY, CDR2 SYGVKD. V gave up 6 bases and J gave up 2 bases, with 11 bases separating them. The CDR3 sequence is CAIRSGQAYEQYF. The CDR3 bases are TGTGCCATCAGATCTGGGCAAGCCTACGAGCAGTACTTC.

This clonotype was counted between two and nine times. The chain uses TRBV7-8 and TRBJ2-1; 8 positions agree with TRBD2. This CDR3 is built from 13 residues. Germline V gene data show CDR1 as SGHVS and CDR2 as FQNEAQ. The V and J ends lost 2 bases and 13 bases, in that order; junction bases with no gene match: 7. The CDR3 loop is CASSLLSGGDQFF. CDR3 sequence (DNA): TGTGCCAGCAGCTTACTAAGCGGGGGAGATCAGTTCTTC. The full variable domain, with the rest looked up from reference TRBV7-8 and TRBJ2-1, is GAGVSQSPRYKVAKRGQDVALRCDPISGHVSLFWYQQALGQGPEFLTYFQNEAQLDKSGLPSDRFFAERPEGSVSTLKIQRTQQEDSAVYLCASSLLSGGDQFFGPGTRLTVL.